The 28 T cell receptor beta chains presented below share a single source sample, sequenced in a study of type 1 and type 2 diabetes patients. Amplification started from genomic DNA. A primer set of 30 forward and 13 reverse primers amplified the CDR3. TCRdb re-derived calls from the multiplex PCR reads in MiXCR, one entry per CDR3 protein. The data hold a few hundred thousand distinct CDR3 sequences, with around 47% observed a single time. Sequences were obtained from peripheral blood mononuclear cells (PBMCs). The receptor source for this set is a man between 18 and 29 years old with type 2 diabetes.

In its sample, this clonotype was seen a few times. V is TRBV2 and J is TRBJ2-3; weak D call: TRBD2 (5 bases). There are 14 residues in the CDR3. Germline CDR1 and CDR2: SNHLY and FYNNEI. Trimming left V 11 bases short and J 8 bases short, with 23 bases between. CDR3 region: CACLQDLLTSTQYF. CDR3 nucleotide sequence: TGTGCCTGCCTTCAGGACTTGCTCACAAGTACGCAGTATTTT.

This chain connects TRBV7-8 to TRBJ1-2; D unclear. V lost 5 bases to trimming and J lost 5 bases, with 21 bases between them. The CDR3 sequence is 16 residues long. Germline loops: CDR1 SGHVS, CDR2 FQNEAQ. DNA of the CDR3: TGTGCCAGCAGCCGAACTCTACCTGGGGTAGATTATGGCTACACCTTC. It codes for CASSRTLPGVDYGYTF.

This clonotype came up a few times. The gene calls are TRBV6-6 and TRBJ2-5, with a possible D match to TRBD1 (6 bases). The CDR3 runs to 13 residues. The V gene's germline CDR1 is MNHNY and CDR2 SVGAGI (reference sequence). V lost 5 bases and J lost 3, with 10 bases in between. The CDR3 reads CASSVQGEETQYF. The CDR3 nucleotides read TGTGCCAGCAGTGTACAGGGAGAAGAGACCCAGTACTTC.

The chain joins TRBV7-9 to TRBJ2-1; 9 nucleotides agree with TRBD1. Looked up from germline, CDR1 is SEHNR and CDR2 is FQNEAQ (reference sequence). V was pared by 5 bases and J by 6 bases, with 8 bases of the junction left unmatched. CDR3 length equals 15 residues. CDR3 in DNA: TGTGCCAGCAGCGCCCGGGACAGGGTGGTCAATGAGCAGTTCTTC. Translation: CASSARDRVVNEQFF.

The gene calls are TRBV27 and TRBJ2-1; TRBD2 is a possible D gene (5 bases). The CDR3 is 11 residues long. Germline V gene data show CDR1 as MNHEY and CDR2 as SMNVEV (reference sequence). V gave up 9 bases and J gave up 7 bases, with 10 bases separating them. CDR3 nucleotide sequence: TGTGCCAGTTTTTGGGAGAATGAGCAGTTCTTC. This encodes CASFWENEQFF.

This clonotype was seen a handful of times. CDR3 DNA: TGTGCCAGCCTGATCACCGGGGAGCTGTTTTTT. This translates into CASLITGELFF. V and J are TRBV12-3 or TRBV12-4 and TRBJ2-2; D gene ambiguous. Trimming shortened V by 8 bases and J by 4 bases, and 5 bases separated the two germline ends. The CDR3 is made up of 11 amino acids.

This clonotype was observed at least ten times. The rearrangement joins TRBV7-3 to TRBJ2-3; 12 bases agree with TRBD2. CDR3 length: 14 amino acids. Trimming took 5 bases from V and 6 from J; bases not matched to a gene: 3. The germline CDR1 and CDR2 sequences are SGHTA and FQGTGA. The CDR3 sequence: CASSLGTSGDTQYF. DNA for the CDR3: TGTGCCAGCAGCCTCGGGACTAGCGGGGATACGCAGTATTTT. The whole variable domain, remainder taken from reference TRBV7-3 and TRBJ2-3, is GAGVSQTPSNKVTEKGKYVELRCDPISGHTALYWYRQSLGQGPEFLIYFQGTGAADDSGLPNDRFFAVRPEGSVSTLKIQRTERGDSAVYLCASSLGTSGDTQYFGPGTRLTVL.

V gene TRBV5-1 combines with J gene TRBJ1-4; no clear D. Trimming removed 4 bases at V and 3 bases at J, with 10 bases between. Germline CDR1 is SGHRS and CDR2 is YFSETQ. The CDR3 consists of 14 residues. DNA of the CDR3: TGCGCCAGCAGCCCTGACACCTCTAATGAAAAACTGTTTTTT. Protein sequence: CASSPDTSNEKLFF.

This clonotype was counted ten times or more. The chain joins TRBV20-1 to TRBJ1-2, with D possibly TRBD1 on 6 matching bases. Looked up from germline, CDR1 is DFQATT and CDR2 is SNEGSKA (reference sequence). V lost 0 bases, J lost 13 bases, and 12 bases lay in between. This CDR3 comprises 11 residues. In DNA form, the CDR3 reads TGCAGTGCTAGAGAAAACAGGGACTCCACCTTC. As protein: CSARENRDSTF.

A few counts support this clonotype. The V and J genes are TRBV19 and TRBJ2-7; 7 bases agree with TRBD1. V lost 0 bases and J lost 3; bases outside the gene matches: 5. The CDR3 extends over 15 amino acids. Germline assignment: CDR1 LNHDA and CDR2 SQIVND (reference sequence). This CDR3 reads CASSIDLGQNYEQYF. DNA of the CDR3: TGTGCCAGTAGTATAGATTTGGGACAGAACTACGAGCAGTACTTC.

The V call is TRBV7-2, the J call TRBJ1-2; 9 bases line up with TRBD1. The V and J ends lost 5 bases and 4 bases, in that order; junction bases with no gene match: 20. Germline CDR1 and CDR2: SGHTA and FQGNSA. The CDR3 has 19 amino acids. The CDR3 DNA sequence: TGTGCCAGCAGCGCCGCCACCGCGAGAGGACAGGGGTCCATCTATGGCTACACCTTC. Its translation: CASSAATARGQGSIYGYTF.

The rearrangement joins TRBV7-2 to TRBJ1-3, with no clear D. Trimming took 2 bases from V and 0 from J, leaving 8 bases between them. The V gene's germline CDR1 is SGHTA and CDR2 FQGNSA. The CDR3 covers 15 residues. CDR3 bases: TGTGCCAGCAGCTTATACGGGAGCTCTGGAAACACCATATATTTT. Translated: CASSLYGSSGNTIYF.

The chain combines TRBV6-4 with TRBJ2-1, with TRBD2 identical over 9 bases. Germline V gene data show CDR1 as MRHNA and CDR2 as SNTAGT. The J segment lost 9 bases and the V segment lost 6 bases, leaving 15 bases of the junction unmatched. This CDR3 has 16 residues. The CDR3 region is CASRGTAGGSSGEQFF. The DNA for the CDR3 is TGTGCCAGCAGAGGTACGGCGGGGGGGTCTTCGGGTGAGCAGTTCTTC.

This clonotype was seen many times. This chain uses TRBV2 with TRBJ2-7; 7 bases match TRBD1. The V segment lost 6 bases and the J segment 2 bases; nucleotides outside the gene matches: 10. The CDR3 has 15 residues. The germline CDR1 and CDR2 sequences are SNHLY and FYNNEI. The CDR3 DNA reads as TGTGCCAGCAGGGACAACAGACAGGGAACCTACGAGCAGTACTTC. It yields the protein CASRDNRQGTYEQYF.

This clonotype appeared a single time. The J gene is TRBJ2-7, the V gene TRBV5-1; 7 nucleotides align to TRBD2. The CDR3 consists of 16 residues. V lost 0 bases to trimming and J lost 4 bases; unmatched junction nucleotides: 10. Germline-derived CDR1 and CDR2 are SGHRS and YFSETQ. The CDR3 reads CASSLGPGLADYEQYF. The CDR3 nucleotides are TGCGCCAGCAGCTTGGGGCCGGGGCTAGCGGATTACGAGCAGTACTTC.

This clonotype was seen a few times. The chain couples TRBV13 to TRBJ2-7; no clear D gene. V lost 1 base and J lost 6, with 10 bases in between. Germline values: CDR1 PRHDT, CDR2 FYEKMQ (reference sequence). The CDR3 loop spans 13 amino acids. CDR3 sequence: CASSLAHQTEQYF. The CDR3 DNA sequence: TGTGCCAGCAGCTTAGCTCACCAGACCGAGCAGTACTTC.

This clonotype was counted a few times. The chain joins TRBV6-1 to TRBJ2-1; D gene ambiguous. V gave up 5 bases and J gave up 2 bases, with 13 bases separating them. There are 15 residues in the CDR3. Germline loops: CDR1 MNHNS, CDR2 SASEGT. CDR3 amino acids: CASSYHPGPYNEQFF. In DNA form, the CDR3 reads TGTGCCAGCAGTTACCACCCTGGTCCCTACAATGAGCAGTTCTTC.

The rearrangement joins TRBV20-1 to TRBJ1-5, with no clear D. CDR3 size: 12 residues. Germline values: CDR1 DFQATT, CDR2 SNEGSKA (reference sequence). V lost 7 bases, J lost 4 bases, and 11 bases lay in between. This CDR3 is CSVTGINQPQHF. CDR3 bases: TGCAGTGTGACGGGTATTAATCAGCCCCAGCATTTT.

There are a few counts of this clonotype. The chain employs TRBV30 and TRBJ2-2; TRBD2 agrees at 7 bases. In germline, CDR1 is GTSNPN, CDR2 SVGIG (reference sequence). J gave up 6 bases and V 3 bases, and 13 bases lay outside the gene matches. The CDR3 is 16 residues long. The CDR3 here is CAWRLMGGRMSGELFF. Written as DNA, the CDR3 is TGTGCCTGGAGACTGATGGGCGGGAGAATGTCCGGGGAGCTGTTTTTT.

This clonotype turned up a few times. The chain has TRBV4-3 and TRBJ1-1; no reliable D call. Trimming cost V 6 bases and J 7 bases, with 9 bases left between them. The CDR3 has 11 amino acids. CDR1 is LGHNA and CDR2 is YSLEER in the germline V gene. The chain's CDR3 is CASSRGFEAFF. The CDR3 DNA reads as TGCGCCAGCAGTCGCGGGTTTGAAGCTTTCTTT.

This clonotype was seen once. The chain joins TRBV6-6 to TRBJ1-2; D is ambiguous. Trimming took off 5 bases at V and 3 bases at J, with 16 bases between the two ends. The CDR3 runs 15 residues. CDR1 and CDR2 (germline): MNHNY, SVGAGI (reference sequence). CDR3 loop: CASSPSGVMDYGYTF. The CDR3 region has the DNA TGTGCCAGCAGTCCCTCGGGAGTGATGGACTATGGCTACACCTTC.

The chain is built from TRBV6-5 and TRBJ1-2, with TRBD1 identical over 9 bases. CDR1 is MNHEY and CDR2 is SVGAGI in the germline V gene. Losses at the gene ends were 0 bases for V and 6 bases for J; bases not matched to a gene: 2. There are 14 residues in the CDR3. The CDR3 is CASSYSWTGDGYTF. The CDR3 DNA is TGTGCCAGCAGTTACTCTTGGACAGGGGATGGCTACACCTTC.

This chain connects TRBV27 to TRBJ2-7; possible D gene TRBD1, 6 bases. Germline CDR1 and CDR2: MNHEY and SMNVEV (reference sequence). This CDR3 contains 16 residues. Trimming pared 7 bases from V and 0 bases from J, leaving 19 bases between. The CDR3 protein is CASNYSSGDSSYEQYF. Here the CDR3 DNA reads TGTGCCAGCAATTACTCCTCAGGGGATAGCTCCTACGAGCAGTACTTC.

CDR3 region: CSVRDFLSYNEQFF. CDR3 sequence (DNA): TGCAGCGTTCGGGACTTCCTCTCCTACAATGAGCAGTTCTTC. V usage is TRBV29-1 and J usage is TRBJ2-1; D may be TRBD2 (6 bases). Trimming shortened V by 5 bases and J by 0 bases, and 11 bases separated the two germline ends. The CDR3 is 14 residues long. Germline assignment: CDR1 SQVTM and CDR2 ANQGSEA.

Points on this clonotype: A much more abundant neighbour one base away suggests this may be a read error. V gene TRBV20-1 combines with J gene TRBJ1-6; the D is unclear. CDR3 length: 12 amino acids. Germline lookup yields CDR1 DFQATT and CDR2 SNEGSKA (reference sequence). This chain's CDR3 is CNVRGPNSPLHF. CDR3 bases: TGCAATGTGAGAGGTCCTAATTCACCCCTCCACTTT.

This CDR3 is CSVVAGGLDTQYF. In nucleotides, the CDR3 is TGCAGCGTTGTGGCGGGGGGGCTGGATACGCAGTATTTT. This chain uses TRBV29-1 with TRBJ2-3; 9 bases fit TRBD2. Losses at the gene ends were 4 bases for V and 6 bases for J; bases not matched to a gene: 5. CDR3 length equals 13 residues. Germline V gene data show CDR1 as SQVTM and CDR2 as ANQGSEA.

V gene TRBV5-1 combines with J gene TRBJ2-5; 7 bases match TRBD2. CDR3 size: 15 residues. Germline CDR1 is SGHRS and CDR2 is YFSETQ. Unmatched junction bases numbered 9, after V lost 0 bases and J lost 7 bases. The CDR3 nucleotides are TGCGCCAGCAGCTTGGACAGCGGGATATTCGGGACCCAGTACTTC. It yields the protein CASSLDSGIFGTQYF.

This clonotype appeared a few times. The rearrangement joins TRBV20-1 to TRBJ2-2, with 8 bases identical to TRBD2. There are 15 residues in the CDR3. CDR1 is DFQATT, CDR2 SNEGSKA, per germline (reference sequence). V trimming: 1 base; J trimming: 4 bases; junction bases outside the gene matches: 5. CDR3 protein: CSARAREGGTGELFF. In DNA form, the CDR3 reads TGCAGTGCTAGAGCTCGGGAGGGAGGCACCGGGGAGCTGTTTTTT.